This T cell receptor beta chain appears in the sequencing data of a study of vaccination effects on CD4 cells after COVID-19. As for the study in general: Post-vaccine sampling occurred a median 72 days after the second dose.

Study conclusions and caveats: Infection- and vaccine-induced clones contracted markedly late after vaccination.

CDR1 is MNHEY, CDR2 SVGAGI, per germline. The CDR3 length is 14 residues. The V end was cut by 7 bases, the J end by 4 bases, with 15 bases between. This clone has just one count. The antigen is undetermined. The protocol was immunoSEQ multiplex PCR, while the TCRdb copy is restricted to in-frame clones and leaves out a portion. This sample has about 28,000 clones, with around four fifths found just once. Before any sequencing was done, the ViraFEST assay used viral peptide pools to expand antigen-specific CD4+ T cells. Between days 9 and 11 of culture, CD4+ T cells were separated out. Every participant took two doses of the BNT162b2 or mRNA-1273 vaccine. The study found no prior SARS-CoV-2 infection in the vaccine recipients, who tested negative for nucleocapsid antibodies. In culture with approximately 10 IU/ml IL-2 and around 10 ug/ml peptides, PBMC were grown at fewer than 2.5 million per well.

The source material was CD4+ T cells from PBMCs cultured with HCoV-NL63 spike peptides, sampled after COVID-19 vaccination. This clonotype originated in a human donor who received a COVID-19 vaccine. This chain joins TRBV6-5 and TRBJ2-3; D is unresolved. The DNA for the CDR3 is TGTGCCAGCATGTGGGCTCAGGAGTCAGATACGCAGTATTTT. Protein: CASMWAQESDTQYF.